The clone carrying this TCR beta chain was found a few times. The target antigen is unknown. These data are taken from a study of vaccination effects on CD4 cells after COVID-19. The length of the CDR3 is 12 residues. The V and J ends lost 8 bases and 7 bases respectively, with 12 bases between them. From germline, CDR1 is SEHNR and CDR2 FQNEAQ (reference sequence). Antigen-specific CD4+ T cells were first expanded with viral peptide pools by the ViraFEST assay and only then sequenced. At the end of nine to ten days of culture, CD4+ T cells were isolated. The infection with SARS-CoV-2 (confirmed by PCR) occurred in this person between March and December 2020. Two million PBMC were placed in each well, which was supplemented with about 10 IU/ml IL-2 and roughly 10 ug/ml peptides. Pooled HIV-1 Nef peptides were the negative control culture. The table came from immunoSEQ multiplex PCR; TCRdb's copy has only in-frame clones and leaves some out. Of around 75,000 clones listed, 65% to 85% are singletons.

The sequencing here drew on CD4+ T cells from PBMCs cultured with HIV peptides, taken before COVID-19 vaccination. Subset in this sample: HIV-1 Nef peptide pool negative control/reference culture. This clonotype was obtained from a human donor who had a prior SARS-CoV-2 infection. This rearrangement joins TRBV7-9 to TRBJ2-1; D unclear. CDR3 DNA sequence: TGTGCCAGCCAGGACCGGACGAATGAGCAGTTCTTC. Protein sequence: CASQDRTNEQFF.